This entry lists 5 T cell receptor beta chains sequenced from one sample in a study of Ad26.COV2.S vaccination and SARS-CoV-2 variants. Treatment of the sample: 15 to 20 received Ad26.COV2.S at low or high dose, single or two shots; about 5 received placebo; per-sample allocation not given. Samples analyzed were those drawn on day 63 after the first vaccine or placebo injection. This table comes from immunoSEQ multiplex PCR, and its TCRdb copy is limited to in-frame clones, with some not included. The repertoire consists of approximately 350,000 clones, with roughly four fifths occurring once and the leading ten covering more than 7%. The specimen comprised peripheral blood, sampled in a trial of Ad26.COV2.S vaccine versus placebo. The receptors come from a person aged 18-60 years who received the Ad26.COV2.S COVID-19 vaccine or a placebo.

This chain links TRBV7-8 with TRBJ2-5; unclear D gene. Trimming removed 1 base at V and 5 bases at J, with 11 bases between. CDR3 length: 14 amino acids. Germline assignment: CDR1 SGHVS and CDR2 FQNEAQ. CDR3 coding DNA: TGTGCCAGCAGCTTAGTTGTCCCCCCGGAGACCCAGTACTTC. Residues: CASSLVVPPETQYF.

This clone occurred a few times. The V and J genes are TRBV4-1 and TRBJ2-1, with D maybe TRBD1 (5 bases). Germline V gene lookup returns CDR1 MGHRA and CDR2 YSYEKL. V dropped 8 bases and J dropped 0 bases, with 17 bases sitting between them. The CDR3 is 16 amino acids. This CDR3 is CASAKTGPVSYNEQFF. CDR3 nucleotides: TGCGCCAGCGCAAAAACAGGACCAGTCTCCTACAATGAGCAGTTCTTC.

This chain uses TRBV6-1 with TRBJ2-7, with 9 positions matching TRBD1. J was trimmed by 0 bases and V by 2 bases; bases with no gene match: 5. The germline V gene has CDR1 MNHNS and CDR2 SASEGT. The length of the CDR3 is 16 residues. CDR3 sequence (DNA): TGTGCCAGCAGTGAACTTTGGGACAGGGCCTCCTACGAGCAGTACTTC. This translates into CASSELWDRASYEQYF.

The gene calls are TRBV7-9 and TRBJ2-3, with 14 bases that match TRBD2. Unmatched junction bases numbered 13, after V lost 4 bases and J lost 4 bases. CDR1 and CDR2 (germline): SEHNR, FQNEAQ (reference sequence). The CDR3 runs 19 residues. CDR3 loop: CASSSKIGLAGGSPDTQYF. Here the CDR3 DNA reads TGTGCCAGCAGCTCGAAGATCGGACTAGCGGGGGGTTCCCCAGATACGCAGTATTTT.

The count of this clone is one. The chain links TRBV6-5 to TRBJ1-6; 9 positions agree with TRBD1. The CDR3 consists of 14 residues. The trim removed 5 bases at V and 12 bases at J, leaving 8 bases unmatched. The germline gives CDR1 MNHEY, CDR2 SVGAGI. CDR3 bases: TGTGCCAGCAGTCCCCGGGACAGGGAGAAACCCCTCCACTTT. As protein: CASSPRDREKPLHF.